This T cell receptor (beta chain) was documented in a study of blood T cell repertoires in COVID-19. Whole-study context: From the United States, Italy and Spain came samples of acute and convalescent COVID-19. T cells, B-cell-depleted T cells, or PBMCs supplied cDNA or gDNA.

The CDR3 covers 12 residues. V shed 3 bases, J shed 9 bases, and the junction held 3 bases outside the gene matches. In the study's own analysis: By means of reference gene primer amplification, nucleated cell counts were estimated. TCRdb's table, derived via immunoSEQ multiplex PCR, lists solely in-frame clones and lacks some. For V, J and clone size, that table is used; D and trimming come from the DNA. The profile shows 120,000 to 150,000 clones, around 83% of them singletons. Sample: peripheral blood. This receptor was identified in a human donor in a cohort sampled during active COVID-19. V gene TRBV12-3 or TRBV12-4 combines with J gene TRBJ2-5; 8 bases align to TRBD2. For the CDR3, the DNA is TGTGCCAGCAGTTTGCTAGCGGGCCCCCAGTACTTC. As protein: CASSLLAGPQYF.